Following are 25 T cell receptor beta chains from one sample sequenced in a study of cytomegalovirus exposure and HLA in healthy donors. PCR used 60 Vbeta primers and 13 Jbeta primers. Libraries were prepared by immunoSEQ multiplex PCR; TCRdb keeps only in-frame clonotypes and omits some of them. Here the sample spans roughly 150,000 clones, around three quarters being singletons. The material sequenced was PBMCs. These receptors were obtained from a man aged 25 to 40 in good health.

This clone was observed a few times. V and J are TRBV28 and TRBJ2-4, with 7 nucleotides matching TRBD1. The CDR3 spans 14 residues. V trimming: 4 bases; J trimming: 8 bases; junction bases outside the gene matches: 8. Germline CDR1 reads MDHEN; CDR2 reads SYDVKM. DNA for the CDR3: TGTGCCAGCAGTTCAGATACAGGGGTGGACATTCAGTACTTC. It translates to CASSSDTGVDIQYF.

The rearrangement links TRBV11-3 to TRBJ1-4; D call uncertain. V was pared by 5 bases and J by 6 bases, with 16 bases between. The CDR3 extends over 15 amino acids. Germline lookup yields CDR1 SGHNT and CDR2 YENEEA. This chain's CDR3 is CASSLRPGADEKLFF. CDR3 DNA: TGTGCCAGCAGCCTACGGCCGGGTGCCGATGAAAAACTGTTTTTT.

The V call is TRBV7-9, the J call TRBJ1-2; D is undetermined. The V and J ends lost 5 bases and 4 bases respectively, with 14 bases between them. CDR1 is SEHNR, CDR2 FQNEAQ, per germline (reference sequence). CDR3 length equals 14 residues. The DNA for the CDR3 is TGTGCCAGCAGCCCTCGACAAGAACCCTATGGCTACACCTTC. The encoded protein is CASSPRQEPYGYTF.

This clone showed up just a few times. DNA for the CDR3: TGTGCCAGCAGCATACCCCCAGGGGTTACTGAAGCTTTCTTT. It specifies CASSIPPGVTEAFF. The J gene is TRBJ1-1, the V gene TRBV5-6, with D maybe TRBD1 (6 bases). Germline values: CDR1 SGHDT, CDR2 YYEEEE. Between the trimmed V and J ends, which lost 4 bases and 5 bases, there was a span of 15 bases. The CDR3 sequence is 14 residues long.

The chain uses TRBV7-8 and TRBJ2-1; D is perhaps TRBD1 (6 bases). CDR1 SGHVS and CDR2 FQNEAQ come from the germline V gene. Trimming removed 5 bases from V and 1 base from J, with 12 bases in between. The CDR3 extends over 15 amino acids. The CDR3 sequence is CASSTGHSSYNEQFF. Here the CDR3 DNA reads TGTGCCAGCAGCACAGGGCATTCTTCCTACAATGAGCAGTTCTTC. The full variable domain, in which reference TRBV7-8 and TRBJ2-1 provide the parts outside the CDR3, is GAGVSQSPRYKVAKRGQDVALRCDPISGHVSLFWYQQALGQGPEFLTYFQNEAQLDKSGLPSDRFFAERPEGSVSTLKIQRTQQEDSAVYLCASSTGHSSYNEQFFGPGTRLTVL.

V gene TRBV2 combines with J gene TRBJ1-1; tentatively, D is TRBD1 (5 bases). CDR1 and CDR2 (germline): SNHLY, FYNNEI. V was pared by 8 bases and J by 6 bases, with 19 bases between. The CDR3 is made up of 14 amino acids. The CDR3 DNA reads TGTGCCAGCGGGGTTTCCCGACAGTTCTCTGAAGCTTTCTTT. This codes for CASGVSRQFSEAFF.

Only a few counts were recorded for this clone. CDR3 amino acids: CAIMRGQYTEAFF. Written as DNA, the CDR3 is TGTGCCATCATGAGGGGACAGTACACTGAAGCTTTCTTT. This chain uses TRBV6-1 with TRBJ1-1; TRBD1 matches at 7 bases. The germline V gene has CDR1 MNHNS and CDR2 SASEGT. After removal of 10 bases from V and 3 bases from J, the junction contained 8 bases not matched to a gene. The CDR3 length is 13 residues.

This clone was counted between two and nine times. The chain recombines TRBV5-1 with TRBJ2-7, with D possibly TRBD2 on 5 matching bases. CDR3 size: 15 residues. V was clipped by 0 bases and J by 3 bases, with 13 bases between them. Germline V CDR1 and CDR2: SGHRS, YFSETQ. The CDR3 region has the DNA TGCGCCAGCAGCTTGGCCGTCGGGAATAACTACGAGCAGTACTTC. Its translation is CASSLAVGNNYEQYF. The full variable domain, its missing parts supplied by reference TRBV5-1 and TRBJ2-7, is KAGVTQTPRYLIKTRGQQVTLSCSPISGHRSVSWYQQTPGQGLQFLFEYFSETQRNKGNFPGRFSGRQFSNSRSEMNVSTLELGDSALYLCASSLAVGNNYEQYFGPGTRLTVT.

This chain uses TRBV5-4 with TRBJ2-1; D remains ambiguous. The germline gives CDR1 SGHNT, CDR2 YYREEE (reference sequence). Trimming removed 0 bases at V and 5 bases at J, with 9 bases between. The CDR3 contains 14 residues. The CDR3 protein is CASSLDGYDNEQFF. The DNA for the CDR3 is TGTGCCAGCAGCTTGGACGGGTACGACAATGAGCAGTTCTTC.

This sequence joins TRBV15 and TRBJ2-4, with D hard to call. The V end lost 0 bases, the J end lost 2 bases, and 23 bases lay between the germline ends. The germline gives CDR1 LNHNV, CDR2 YYDKDF (reference sequence). The CDR3 is 20 residues long. This CDR3 reads CATSRDLRAPREETKNIQYF. In DNA, the CDR3 is TGTGCCACCAGCAGAGATCTTAGAGCCCCCCGCGAGGAGACCAAAAACATTCAGTACTTC.

This clone was seen a single time. The chain joins TRBV10-3 to TRBJ2-6, with D maybe TRBD1 (6 bases). This CDR3 spans 14 amino acids. V shed 7 bases and J shed 3 bases, with 10 bases lying between them. Germline V gene data show CDR1 as ENHRY and CDR2 as SYGVKD. CDR3 sequence: CAITTGFGANVLTF. The CDR3 bases are TGTGCCATCACAACAGGGTTTGGGGCCAACGTCCTGACTTTC.

This clone was seen only once. The chain uses TRBV11-3 and TRBJ2-5; D is unresolved. Germline-derived CDR1 and CDR2 are SGHNT and YENEEA. The V and J ends lost 3 bases and 2 bases respectively, with 7 bases between them. The CDR3 length is 13 residues. The CDR3 region is CASSFEEQETQYF. CDR3 DNA: TGTGCCAGCAGCTTCGAGGAGCAAGAGACCCAGTACTTC.

The V gene is TRBV27, the J gene TRBJ1-3, with D possibly TRBD1 on 6 matching bases. Trimming took 3 bases from V and 3 from J, leaving 12 bases between them. This CDR3 region has 15 residues. Germline V gives CDR1 MNHEY, CDR2 SMNVEV (reference sequence). CDR3 region: CASSLQGLSGNTIYF. CDR3 nucleotide sequence: TGTGCCAGCAGTTTGCAGGGGCTAAGTGGAAACACCATATATTTT.

V is TRBV7-2 and J is TRBJ1-2; TRBD1 might be the D (5 bases). V was cut by 6 bases and J by 7 bases, with 15 bases left in between. Per germline, CDR1 SGHTA and CDR2 FQGNSA. CDR3 length: 13 residues. The CDR3 protein is CASSRFLGGGYTF. The CDR3 DNA follows: TGTGCCAGCAGTAGGTTTCTGGGGGGTGGCTACACCTTC.

The chain joins TRBV28 to TRBJ2-7; tentative D call: TRBD1 (5 bases). The CDR3 runs 13 residues. CDR1 is MDHEN, CDR2 SYDVKM, per germline. Trimming removed 7 bases from V and 3 bases from J, with 13 bases in between. The CDR3 reads CASTSDRYYEQYF. DNA for the CDR3: TGTGCCAGCACCTCTGACAGATACTACGAGCAGTACTTC.

The chain uses TRBV7-6 and TRBJ1-1; no definite D call. CDR3 length equals 13 residues. Germline V gene sequence: CDR1 SGHVS, CDR2 FNYEAQ. Trimming stripped 2 bases from V and 1 base from J, with 5 bases between. CDR3 nucleotide sequence: TGTGCCAGCAGCTTACAGGAGAACACTGAAGCTTTCTTT. Translated: CASSLQENTEAFF.

This clone was recorded once. V and J are TRBV19 and TRBJ2-1; possibly TRBD2 for D (6 bases). The V end lost 1 base, the J end lost 10 bases, and 14 bases lay between the germline ends. Germline assignment: CDR1 LNHDA and CDR2 SQIVND (reference sequence). This CDR3 is built from 14 residues. CDR3 coding DNA: TGTGCCAGTAGTATAGGGGGGGAAGTCGGAGAGCAGTTCTTC. Translation: CASSIGGEVGEQFF. The whole variable domain, filled in from reference TRBV19 and TRBJ2-1, reads DGGITQSPKYLFRKEGQNVTLSCEQNLNHDAMYWYRQDPGQGLRLIYYSQIVNDFQKGDIAEGYSVSREKKESFPLTVTSAQKNPTAFYLCASSIGGEVGEQFFGPGTRLTVL.

The V gene is TRBV11-3, the J gene TRBJ2-7, with D perhaps TRBD1 (6 bases). The CDR3 extends over 12 amino acids. Per germline, CDR1 SGHNT and CDR2 YENEEA. Trimming took 8 bases from V and 2 from J, leaving 10 bases between them. DNA for the CDR3: TGTGCCAGCGGAAAGGGGGCCTACGAGCAGTACTTC. Translation: CASGKGAYEQYF.

V gene TRBV28 combines with J gene TRBJ1-2, with a possible D match to TRBD1 (6 bases). Germline V gene sequence: CDR1 MDHEN, CDR2 SYDVKM. CDR3 length: 13 residues. Trimming removed 6 bases from V and 8 bases from J, with 16 bases in between. As DNA, the CDR3 is TGTGCCAGCAGGAGCTACAGGGAGCGAGGCTACACCTTC. Translated: CASRSYRERGYTF.

In regard to this clone: One end of the junction does not line up with germline, which may come from a read error. The chain employs TRBV7-9 and TRBJ2-1; 9 bases agree with TRBD1. Per germline, CDR1 SEHNR and CDR2 FQNEAQ (reference sequence). The CDR3 contains 15 residues. The CDR3 DNA follows: TGTTCCAGCAGCCTGAAGGACAGGGGATACAATGAGCAGTTCTTC. Residues: CSSSLKDRGYNEQFF.

V usage is TRBV5-8 and J usage is TRBJ2-2; 9 nucleotides match TRBD2. CDR3 length: 16 residues. V was pared by 5 bases and J by 2 bases, with 7 bases of the junction left unmatched. Germline-derived CDR1 and CDR2 are SGHTS and YDEGEE. CDR3 loop: CASSSFSGGNTGELFF. DNA of the CDR3: TGTGCCAGCAGTTCCTTTAGCGGGGGAAACACCGGGGAGCTGTTTTTT. Drawing the rest from reference TRBV5-8 and TRBJ2-2, the complete variable domain is EAGVTQSPTHLIKTRGQQATLRCSPISGHTSVYWYQQALGLGLQFLLWYDEGEERNRGNFPPRFSGRQFPNYSSELNVNALELEDSALYLCASSSFSGGNTGELFFGEGSRLTVL.

V and J are TRBV7-8 and TRBJ1-3; 9 bases are shared with TRBD1. V trimming: 0 bases; J trimming: 4 bases; junction bases outside the gene matches: 4. The CDR3 spans 16 residues. CDR1 and CDR2 (germline): SGHVS, FQNEAQ. CDR3 DNA: TGTGCCAGCAGCTTAGCCCCCGGGACAGGGGGAAACACCATATATTTT. Its protein product is CASSLAPGTGGNTIYF.

The V call is TRBV9, the J call TRBJ1-2; a weak D match, TRBD1 (5 bases). Germline V CDR1 and CDR2: SGDLS, YYNGEE. V was shortened by 4 bases and J by 8 bases, with 15 bases between the two germline ends. The length of the CDR3 is 13 residues. The CDR3 bases are TGTGCCAGCAGCCCACGGGGGGGTGAGGGCTACACCTTC. Translating gives CASSPRGGEGYTF.

The chain links TRBV6-5 to TRBJ2-5, with TRBD2 identical over 10 bases. The tail of the sequence fits TRBJ2-7 better, so the J call may be wrong. This CDR3 region has 14 residues. CDR1 is MNHEY, CDR2 SVGAGI, per germline. This CDR3 reads CASSGGSGGYEQYF. Written as DNA, the CDR3 is TGTGCCAGCTCGGGTGGTAGCGGGGGGTACGAGCAGTACTTC.

The chain is built from TRBV7-9 and TRBJ2-1; 12 nucleotides line up with TRBD2. This CDR3 has 16 residues. CDR1 is SEHNR, CDR2 FQNEAQ, per germline (reference sequence). V shed 5 bases and J 2 bases; nucleotides not matched to a gene: 4. The CDR3 reads CASSIWTSGTYNEQFF. CDR3 DNA sequence: TGTGCCAGCAGCATATGGACTAGCGGGACCTACAATGAGCAGTTCTTC. Complete variable domain (other parts from reference TRBV7-9 and TRBJ2-1): DTGVSQNPRHKITKRGQNVTFRCDPISEHNRLYWYRQTLGQGPEFLTYFQNEAQLEKSRLLSDRFSAERPKGSFSTLEIQRTEQGDSAMYLCASSIWTSGTYNEQFFGPGTRLTVL.